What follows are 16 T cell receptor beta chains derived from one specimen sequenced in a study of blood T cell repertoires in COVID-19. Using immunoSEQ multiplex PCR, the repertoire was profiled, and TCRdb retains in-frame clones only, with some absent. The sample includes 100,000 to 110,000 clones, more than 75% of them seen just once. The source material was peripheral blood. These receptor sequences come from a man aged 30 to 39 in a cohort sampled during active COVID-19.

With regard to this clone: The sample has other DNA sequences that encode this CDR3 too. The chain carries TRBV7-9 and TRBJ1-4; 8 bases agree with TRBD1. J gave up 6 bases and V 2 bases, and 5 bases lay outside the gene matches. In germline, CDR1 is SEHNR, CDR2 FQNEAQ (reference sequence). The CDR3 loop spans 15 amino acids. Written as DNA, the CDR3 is TGTGCCAGCAGCTTAACCACAGGGGGGGATGAAAAACTGTTTTTT. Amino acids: CASSLTTGGDEKLFF.

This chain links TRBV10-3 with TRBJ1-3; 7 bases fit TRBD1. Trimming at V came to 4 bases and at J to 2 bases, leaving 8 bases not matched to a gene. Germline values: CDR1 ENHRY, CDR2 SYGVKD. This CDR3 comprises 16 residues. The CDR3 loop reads CAISASHQGAGNTIYF. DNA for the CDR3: TGTGCCATCAGTGCATCCCATCAGGGGGCTGGAAACACCATATATTTT.

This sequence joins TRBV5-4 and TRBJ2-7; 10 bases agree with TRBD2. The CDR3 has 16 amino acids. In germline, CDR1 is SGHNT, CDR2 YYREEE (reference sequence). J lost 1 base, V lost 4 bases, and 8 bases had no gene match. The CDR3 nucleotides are TGTGCCAGCAGCGGCGCCAGCGGGGGGGGGTCCTACGAGCAGTACTTC. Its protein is CASSGASGGGSYEQYF. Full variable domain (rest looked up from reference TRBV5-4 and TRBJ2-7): ETGVTQSPTHLIKTRGQQVTLRCSSQSGHNTVSWYQQALGQGPQFIFQYYREEENGRGNFPPRFSGLQFPNYSSELNVNALELDDSALYLCASSGASGGGSYEQYFGPGTRLTVT.

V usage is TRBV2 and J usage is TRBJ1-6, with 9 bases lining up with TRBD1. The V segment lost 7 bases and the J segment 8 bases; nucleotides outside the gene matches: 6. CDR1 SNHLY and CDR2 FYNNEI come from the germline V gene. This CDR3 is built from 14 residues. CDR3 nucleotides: TGTGCCAGCATGAGGGACAGGGTTGATTCACCCCTCCACTTT. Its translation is CASMRDRVDSPLHF.

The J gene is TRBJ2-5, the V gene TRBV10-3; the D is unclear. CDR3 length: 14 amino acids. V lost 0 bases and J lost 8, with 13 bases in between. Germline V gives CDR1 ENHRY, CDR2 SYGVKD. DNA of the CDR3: TGTGCCATCAGTGAGTCGAAAGTCGGAGCCACCCAGTACTTC. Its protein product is CAISESKVGATQYF.

As DNA, the CDR3 is TGTGCCAGCTCACGCCGGGACAGGGGTCGAGAGACCCAGTACTTC. Translated, it gives CASSRRDRGRETQYF. The chain is built from TRBV18 and TRBJ2-5, with 10 bases aligning to TRBD1. CDR1 is KGHSH, CDR2 LQKENI, per germline. CDR3 length equals 15 residues. V lost 4 bases, J lost 4 bases, and 6 bases stayed unmatched.

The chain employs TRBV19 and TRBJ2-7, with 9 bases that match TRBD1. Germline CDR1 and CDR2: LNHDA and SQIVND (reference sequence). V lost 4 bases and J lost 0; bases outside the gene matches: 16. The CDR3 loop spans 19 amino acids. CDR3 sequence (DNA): TGTGCCAGTAGTACCGGGGACAGGGTTTTCCTTGAGGACTCCTACGAGCAGTACTTC. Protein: CASSTGDRVFLEDSYEQYF.

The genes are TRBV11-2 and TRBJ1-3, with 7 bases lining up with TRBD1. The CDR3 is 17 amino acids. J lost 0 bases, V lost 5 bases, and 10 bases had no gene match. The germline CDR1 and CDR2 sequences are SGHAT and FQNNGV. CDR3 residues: CASSAPDRPLSGNTIYF. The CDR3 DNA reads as TGTGCCAGCAGCGCCCCGGACAGGCCGCTCTCTGGAAACACCATATATTTT.

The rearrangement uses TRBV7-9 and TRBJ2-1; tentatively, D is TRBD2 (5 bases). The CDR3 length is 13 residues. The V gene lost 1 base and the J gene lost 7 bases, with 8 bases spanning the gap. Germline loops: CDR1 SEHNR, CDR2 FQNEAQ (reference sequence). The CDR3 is CASSLGTGNEQFF. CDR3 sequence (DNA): TGTGCCAGCAGCTTAGGGACTGGGAATGAGCAGTTCTTC.

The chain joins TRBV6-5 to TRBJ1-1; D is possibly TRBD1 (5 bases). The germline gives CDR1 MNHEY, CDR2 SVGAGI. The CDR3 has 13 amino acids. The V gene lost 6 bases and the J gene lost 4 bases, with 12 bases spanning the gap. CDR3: CASRGHVGTEAFF. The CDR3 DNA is TGTGCCAGCAGAGGACACGTCGGCACTGAAGCTTTCTTT.

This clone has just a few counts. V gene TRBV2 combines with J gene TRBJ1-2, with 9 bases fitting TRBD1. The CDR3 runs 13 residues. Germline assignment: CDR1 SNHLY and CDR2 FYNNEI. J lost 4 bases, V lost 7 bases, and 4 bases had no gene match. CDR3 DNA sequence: TGTGCCAGCACGCTACAGGGGGCCTATGGCTACACCTTC. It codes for CASTLQGAYGYTF.

The CDR3 sequence is CAWSKGQGDTDTQYF. CDR3 DNA: TGTGCCTGGAGCAAGGGACAGGGAGACACAGATACGCAGTATTTT. The genes are TRBV30 and TRBJ2-3; TRBD1 matches 9 bases. Germline-derived CDR1 and CDR2 are GTSNPN and SVGIG (reference sequence). The V gene end was trimmed by 3 bases and the J gene end by 2 bases; junction bases not matched to a gene: 6. The CDR3 totals 15 residues.

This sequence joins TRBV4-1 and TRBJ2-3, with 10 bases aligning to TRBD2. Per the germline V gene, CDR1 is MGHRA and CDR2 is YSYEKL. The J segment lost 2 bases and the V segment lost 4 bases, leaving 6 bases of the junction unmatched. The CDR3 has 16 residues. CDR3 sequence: CASSRISGGFTDTQYF. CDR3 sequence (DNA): TGCGCCAGCAGCCGCATTAGCGGGGGGTTCACAGATACGCAGTATTTT.

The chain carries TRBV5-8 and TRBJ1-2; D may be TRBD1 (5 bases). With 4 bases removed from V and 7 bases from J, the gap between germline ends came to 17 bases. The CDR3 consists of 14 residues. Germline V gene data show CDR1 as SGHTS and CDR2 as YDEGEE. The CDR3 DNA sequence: TGTGCCAGCAGCCGGACTGGGGGGTCGGGTGGCTACACCTTC. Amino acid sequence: CASSRTGGSGGYTF.

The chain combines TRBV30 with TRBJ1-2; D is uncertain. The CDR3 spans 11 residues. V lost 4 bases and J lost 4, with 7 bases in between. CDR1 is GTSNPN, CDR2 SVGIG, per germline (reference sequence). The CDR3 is CAWMKAYGYTF. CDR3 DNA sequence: TGTGCCTGGATGAAAGCCTATGGCTACACCTTC.

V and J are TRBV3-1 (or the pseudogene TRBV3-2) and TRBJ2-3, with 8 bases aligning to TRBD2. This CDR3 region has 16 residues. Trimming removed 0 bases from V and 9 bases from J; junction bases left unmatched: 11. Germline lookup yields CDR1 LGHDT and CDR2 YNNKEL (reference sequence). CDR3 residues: CASSQDLAGAGETQYF. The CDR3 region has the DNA TGTGCCAGCAGCCAAGACCTAGCGGGCGCCGGAGAGACGCAGTATTTT.